This T cell receptor (beta chain) was found in a study of T-cell reconstitution after alpha-beta-depleted transplantation in children. General study findings and limits: From surviving recipient T cells and thymic progenitors came the high day-60 TCRbeta diversity observed in some patients. After transplant, at about two months, alpha-beta T cells were reportedly derived from several hundred expanded graft clones. One year after transplant, T-cell counts and diversity came mostly from newly produced T cells.

Trimming removed 0 bases at V and 4 bases at J, with 13 bases between. Germline values: CDR1 MNHEY, CDR2 SVGAGI. The CDR3 consists of 17 residues. About this clonotype itself: What it binds is unknown.

It was with unique molecular identifiers that the TCRbeta library was prepared. TCRdb reprocessed the PCR reads with MiXCR, giving one entry per CDR3 protein. The top ten hold roughly 27% of the sample, which has around 420,000 distinct CDR3 sequences, about a sixth seen once. The clonotype originates from a boy younger than two who had a stem cell transplant for Wiskott-Aldrich syndrome, so the T cells may come from the graft donor. The V and J genes are TRBV6-5 and TRBJ2-6, with D tentatively TRBD1 (6 bases). This specimen consisted of PBMCs, mostly from graft donor cells, obtained 360 days after TCRalphabeta/CD19-depleted stem cell transplant. CDR3 DNA: TGTGCCAGCAGTTACTCGAGAGGGGGTTCCGGGGCCAACGTCCTGACTTTC. The encoded protein is CASSYSRGGSGANVLTF.